This T cell receptor (beta chain) was profiled in a study of blood T cell repertoires in COVID-19. Here immunoSEQ multiplex PCR was the method, and the copy in TCRdb shows in-frame clones only, minus some. The sample lists some 180,000 clones, approximately 85% occurring once. V lost 5 bases and J lost 6, with 26 bases in between. This CDR3 region has 18 residues. Germline lookup yields CDR1 SGHRS and CDR2 YFSETQ. The chain employs TRBV5-1 and TRBJ2-2; a possible D gene is TRBD1 (9 bases). This TCR came from a man aged 35-49 years who had recovered from COVID-19. Sequenced sample: PBMCs or T cells enriched from blood (not recorded which). CDR3 nucleotides: TGCGCCAGCAGTAGGGACGGACAGGGGACTAGGTCTCCCGGGGAGCTGTTTTTT. This codes for CASSRDGQGTRSPGELFF. Full variable domain (remainder filled in from reference TRBV5-1 and TRBJ2-2): KAGVTQTPRYLIKTRGQQVTLSCSPISGHRSVSWYQQTPGQGLQFLFEYFSETQRNKGNFPGRFSGRQFSNSRSEMNVSTLELGDSALYLCASSRDGQGTRSPGELFFGEGSRLTVL.